The rows below give T cell receptor beta chains drawn from one sample of a study of beta chain features in type 1 diabetes. TCRdb's copy holds only in-frame clones and misses some; the assay was immunoSEQ multiplex PCR. Here the sample spans about 28,000 clones, 55% to 60% being singletons. Sequenced sample: Tregs from blood. Receptor source: a woman between 18 and 29 years old with type 1 diabetes. Both conserved end residues are part of each CDR3. A D gene is named only where the DNA matches it firmly. Size is omitted from some rows. Given values are once, few, many or a class for expanded clones.

>TRBJ1-5|few|TRBV15|TRBD1
TGTGCCACCAGCAGAGCAAGAAGACAGGGTGATTATCAGCCCCAGCATTTT
CATSRARRQGDYQPQHF
>TRBJ1-1|few|TRBV30|TRBD1
TGTGCCTGGAGTGTACCGGGACAGGGGGCCGGGGAAGCTTTCTTT
CAWSVPGQGAGEAFF
>TRBJ2-2|.|TRBV30|.
TGTGCCTGGAGTATGATGAGGCCCGGGGAGCTGTTTTTT
CAWSMMRPGELFF
>TRBJ2-1|.|TRBV7-3|.
TGTGCCAGCAGCTTAGATAGCGGCCTATACAATGAGCAGTTCTTC
CASSLDSGLYNEQFF
>TRBJ2-5|few|TRBV29-1|.
TGCAGCGTTCGACACAGTCAAGAGACCCAGTACTTC
CSVRHSQETQYF
>TRBJ1-4|.|TRBV2|TRBD1
TGTGCCAGCAGTGGGAACAGGGGCGGGAATGAAAAACTGTTTTTT
CASSGNRGGNEKLFF
>TRBJ1-5|.|TRBV6-1|TRBD1
TGTGCCAGCAGTTGGGACAGCCGGGTTCAGCCCCAGCATTTT
CASSWDSRVQPQHF
>TRBJ1-2|.|TRBV19|TRBD1
TGTGCCAGTACTTTCGGACAGGGGACATATGGCTACACCTTC
CASTFGQGTYGYTF
>TRBJ2-7|.|TRBV27|TRBD1
TGTGCCAGCAGTTTATTTGCAGGGGGCTCCGAGCAGTACTTC
CASSLFAGGSEQYF
>TRBJ1-1|few|TRBV2|.
TGTGCCAGCAGGTGGGCCCTGAACACTGAAGCTTTCTTT
CASRWALNTEAFF
>TRBJ2-3|few|TRBV7-9|TRBD2
TGTGCCAGCAGCTCATTAAGGACTAGCGGCACAGATACGCAGTATTTT
CASSSLRTSGTDTQYF
>TRBJ2-7|few|TRBV6-5|TRBD1
TGTGCCAGCAGTACCCCAGGGGGCGGAGTGTACGAGCAGTACTTC
CASSTPGGGVYEQYF
>TRBJ2-3|.|TRBV28|TRBD2
TGTGCCAGCAGTTCCCCCTTCGGGGGGGGCACAGATACGCAGTATTTT
CASSSPFGGGTDTQYF
>TRBJ2-7|few|TRBV30|.
TGTGCCTGGAGTGTTGGGGGGAACTACGAGCAGTACTTC
CAWSVGGNYEQYF
>TRBJ2-7|.|TRBV7-2|TRBD2
TGTGCCAGCAGCTTAATGTATTCTGGCGGGGGGATACTCTACGAGCAGTACTTC
CASSLMYSGGGILYEQYF
>TRBJ2-7|.|TRBV19|.
TGTGCCAGTAGTCATCTCGGAGGCTACGAGCAGTACTTC
CASSHLGGYEQYF
>TRBJ1-2|.|TRBV4-1|.
TGCGCCAGCAGCCAAGATCCCGGGACACCCAGAATTCGTGGCTACACCTTC
CASSQDPGTPRIRGYTF
>TRBJ2-6|.|TRBV27|TRBD2
TGTGCCACCTCGGGGGGGGTCGCCTCTGGGGCCAACGTCCTGACTTTC
CATSGGVASGANVLTF
>TRBJ1-1|few|TRBV18|.
TGTGCCAGCTCACCACCGAGTGACAGCCTCTCTGAAGCTTTCTTT
CASSPPSDSLSEAFF
>TRBJ2-1|few|TRBV7-2|.
TGTGCCAGCAGCTTAGGTAGTCAGGGGTCCTACAATGAGCAGTTCTTC
CASSLGSQGSYNEQFF
>TRBJ1-2|.|TRBV10-2|TRBD1
TGCGCCAGCAGTGCCGGGACAGGGGTTGGCTACACCTTC
CASSAGTGVGYTF
>TRBJ2-5|few|TRBV27|.
TGTGCCAGCAGTTTGGGGGCTCAAGAGACCCAGTACTTC
CASSLGAQETQYF
>TRBJ1-2|.|TRBV7-2|TRBD1
TGTGCCAGCAGCCTGCACGGGGCAGGGGGAAACTATGGCTACACCTTC
CASSLHGAGGNYGYTF
>TRBJ2-6|.|TRBV4-3|.
TGCGCCAGCAGCCACGTTATCACTTCTGGGGCCAACGTCCTGACTTTC
CASSHVITSGANVLTF
>TRBJ2-3|.|TRBV27|TRBD2
TGTGCCAGCAGTTTACGCCAATTCTCCATGGCGGGGGGCACAGATACGCAGTATTTT
CASSLRQFSMAGGTDTQYF
>TRBJ2-5|.|TRBV28|TRBD2
TGTGCCAGCAGCCGCGCGGGACTAGCGGGTCCAGGAGAGACCCAGTACTTC
CASSRAGLAGPGETQYF
>TRBJ1-2|.|TRBV7-2|.
TGTGCCAGCAGTCGTGGACAGCTGCAGTTAGCTAACTATGGCTACACCTTC
CASSRGQLQLANYGYTF
>TRBJ2-5|few|TRBV28|TRBD1
TGTGCCAGCAGCCCGGGACAGGGCACAATCACGACCCAGTACTTC
CASSPGQGTITTQYF
>TRBJ2-5|.|TRBV11-2|TRBD1
TGTGCCAGCAGCGAAGCGACAGGGGGCGGGGGTCGAGAGACCCAGTACTTC
CASSEATGGGGRETQYF
>TRBJ2-1|.|TRBV6-1|TRBD2
TGTGCCAGCAGCGAAAATTTGGCGGGGGGGTCGCGGTCATGGTTCTTC
CASSENLAGGSRSWFF
>TRBJ1-2|.|TRBV6-1|TRBD1
TGTGCCAGCAGTGAAATCTACAGGGGGCTTAACTATGGCTACACCTTC
CASSEIYRGLNYGYTF
>TRBJ2-7|.|TRBV7-2|.
TGTGCCAGCAGCTTACAGACTGACCTCTACGAGCAGTACTTC
CASSLQTDLYEQYF
>TRBJ2-7|.|TRBV2|.
TGTGCCAGCACAGGGTTCTACGAGCAGTACTTC
CASTGFYEQYF
>TRBJ2-5|.|TRBV29-1|TRBD1
TGCAGCGTGGGACAGGGGGCAAGAGAGACCCAGTACTTC
CSVGQGARETQYF
>TRBJ2-5|.|TRBV2|TRBD2
TGTGCCAGCAGCTTGGGACTAGCGGGAGTTGAGACCCAGTACTTC
CASSLGLAGVETQYF
>TRBJ2-6|.|TRBV5-1|.
TGCGCCAGCAGCCCGGGGAATGCGGGCAGCTCTGGGGCCAACGTCCTGACTTTC
CASSPGNAGSSGANVLTF
>TRBJ2-7|once|TRBV7-3|.
TGTGCCAGCAGCTTAGGAGGCCAATACGAGCAGTACTTC
CASSLGGQYEQYF
>TRBJ2-6|.|TRBV29-1|.
TGCAGCGTTGACAGCTCTGGGGCCAACGTCCTGACTTTC
CSVDSSGANVLTF
>TRBJ1-2|once|TRBV7-9|.
TGTGCCAGCAGCTTAGTAAACCTGGGCGACGGCTACACCTTC
CASSLVNLGDGYTF
>TRBJ1-2|.|TRBV30|.
TGTGCCTGGAGATGGACATCTAACTATGGCTACACCTTC
CAWRWTSNYGYTF
>TRBJ2-5|.|TRBV7-2|TRBD2
TGTGCCAGCAGCCCCACATATCCGACTAGCGGGAGAGAGACCCAGTACTTC
CASSPTYPTSGRETQYF
>TRBJ2-1|few|TRBV6-1|.
TGTGCCAGCACCTCCGGGTCGAGTTCCAATGAGCAGTTCTTC
CASTSGSSSNEQFF
>TRBJ2-1|.|TRBV7-2|TRBD2
TGTGCCAGCAGCGGAAGCGGGAGCTCCTACAATGAGCAGTTCTTC
CASSGSGSSYNEQFF
>TRBJ1-2|.|TRBV19|.
TGTGCCAGCCGTCGCCCCTCTAGTCCCTCCTACTATGGCTACACCTTC
CASRRPSSPSYYGYTF
>TRBJ2-1|.|TRBV5-5|.
TGTGCCAGCAGCTTTAAGGCAGGCGGCCAAACTACTAGAAATGAGCAGTTCTTC
CASSFKAGGQTTRNEQFF
>TRBJ2-4|once|TRBV28|TRBD1
TGTGCCAGCAGCACCTTCCGGACAGGGGAAGCCAAAAACATTCAGTACTTC
CASSTFRTGEAKNIQYF
>TRBJ2-1|.|TRBV11-2|TRBD2
TGTGCCAGCAGTTTCAAAGGACTAGCGGGAGGGGGAGAGCAGTTCTTC
CASSFKGLAGGGEQFF
>TRBJ2-5|.|TRBV29-1|TRBD2
TGCAGCGTCCTAGGGGCGAGCGGGAGGGCCCGGGAGACCCAGTACTTC
CSVLGASGRARETQYF
>TRBJ2-1|few|TRBV7-9|TRBD1
TGTGCCAGCAGCTTAAGGGGGACAGGGAAGAATGAGCAGTTCTTC
CASSLRGTGKNEQFF
>TRBJ2-1|.|TRBV19|TRBD2
TGTGCCAGTAGTATGGTTACGACTAGCGGCTACAATGAGCAGTTCTTC
CASSMVTTSGYNEQFF
>TRBJ1-1|once|TRBV29-1|.
TGCAGCGTTGATGGGCCCGCGGGGCGGGCCGAAGCTTTCTTT
CSVDGPAGRAEAFF
>TRBJ2-6|.|TRBV6-5|.
TGTGCCAGCAGGGGATCTTCCTCTGGGGCCACCGTCCTGACTTTC
CASRGSSSGATVLTF
>TRBJ2-2|.|TRBV5-1|.
TGCGCCAGCAGCCCGATGGAGGGAGGGGAGCTGTTTTTT
CASSPMEGGELFF